The T cell receptor (beta chain) described here comes from a study of graft-versus-host responses after intestinal transplantation (TCRdb year 2021). Describing the broader study: Multivisceral, liver-intestinal, or isolated intestinal transplants were received by the recipients. Every recipient was given anti-thymocyte globulin induction, followed by approximately three years of maintenance tacrolimus and steroids. After intestinal transplantation, graft-versus-host and host-versus-graft alloreactive T cell clones were followed in the graft, circulation and bone marrow using bulk TCR-beta CDR3 sequencing. To identify alloreactive clones, pre-transplant mixed lymphocyte reaction products were sequenced and compared with unstimulated pre-transplant donor and recipient T cells. The cohort enrolled around 25 intestinal transplant recipients including one retransplant, and 3 patients lacking pretransplant specimens were excluded. A peak of at least 4% donor T cells among recipient peripheral blood mononuclear cells was the definition used for donor T cell macrochimerism. Instead of going to the commercial service, samples from a few later patients were sequenced in-house on an Illumina MiSeq and processed with MiXCR. Study-level results and caveats: High GvH to HvG T cell clonal ratios were observed in the allografts of patients with donor T cell macrochimerism. GvH clones turned up in recipient bone marrow, with some appearing earlier in ileal mucosa or blood, a pattern consistent with an intestinal mucosal origin. Peak levels of circulating GvH clones were associated with declines in HvG clones early after transplant. The relatively low number and heterogeneity of intestinal transplant patients limited the conclusions.

To prepare the library, the immunoSEQ multiplex PCR assay was applied. For most patients, genomic DNA was isolated with the Qiagen DNeasy Blood and Tissue Kit and sent frozen to Adaptive Biotechnologies for TCR sequencing. For most patients, genomic DNA was subjected to high-throughput TCR-beta CDR3 sequencing by Adaptive Biotechnologies. The original pipeline was this. Adaptive's ImmunoSEQ software supplied the TCR sequencing data for 18 patients, while MiXCR and VDJtools were used to process three other patients. CD4 versus CD8 sorting errors were corrected by removing sequences found in both subsets at a frequency ratio below 5:1. Because the origin of CDR3 nucleotide sequences shared between donor and recipient could not be assigned, those sequences were removed. To be classed as alloreactive, a clone needed at least 2-fold expansion over unstimulated cells and a minimum CFSE-low frequency of 0.002% (template counts) or 0.001% (read counts). A clone was considered mappable if detected in the sequenced pre-transplant spleen, lymph node, or MLR CFSE-low populations of the donor or recipient. Cumulative frequency of alloreactive clones was calculated as a percentage of all sequences weighted by copy number. In TCRdb, the immuneACCESS table is reduced to in-frame sequences with V and J assigned. These tables do not hold every clone; where another copy was compared, an unresolved V gene accounts for under half, and the others remain unexplained. V and J calls and clone size are copied from that table; D and trimming were computed from the DNA. Recorded for this sample are tens of thousands of clones; around 43% of them occurred a single time. Approximately 1.4% of the sample is held by the ten biggest clonotypes.

Regarding this clone: Qualities for individual bases were not recorded, and no much larger clone is one base off.

The label giving this sample's time point can be read as: cells obtained before transplantation from donor or recipient. In mixed lymphocyte reactions, 200,000 CFSE-labeled pre-transplant responders were plated with 200,000 irradiated violet-dye-labeled stimulators and cultured for 5 to 6 days. After the mixed lymphocyte reaction, proliferating CD3+CD4+CFSE-low and CD3+CD8+CFSE-low responder cells were FACS-sorted on a BD Influx sorter. Measured from the cysteine to the phenylalanine, the CDR3 is 13 residues long. Solely the CDR3 DNA is kept, with 39 bases framed from the first base. The junction carries 12 bases between V and J, which are trimmed by 0 bases and 6 bases respectively. Looking up the germline V gene (reference sequence) yields CDR1 GTSNPN and CDR2 SVGIG.

Material: alloreactive CD8+ T cells from a mixed lymphocyte reaction culture, obtained before transplantation. Reading the label with the study, this specimen's cell subset or site is: CFSE-low proliferating T cells sorted from approximately 6-day pre-transplant mixed lymphocyte reaction (GvH or HvG direction). This receptor was taken from a human patient who was an organ donor for intestinal transplantation. The chain couples TRBV30 to TRBJ2-7, with TRBD2 tentatively as D gene (7 bases match). The nucleotide sequence is given as TGTGCCTGGAGTGTAGGGGGGGGTGTCGAGCAGTACTTC. Its coded protein is CAWSVGGGVEQYF.